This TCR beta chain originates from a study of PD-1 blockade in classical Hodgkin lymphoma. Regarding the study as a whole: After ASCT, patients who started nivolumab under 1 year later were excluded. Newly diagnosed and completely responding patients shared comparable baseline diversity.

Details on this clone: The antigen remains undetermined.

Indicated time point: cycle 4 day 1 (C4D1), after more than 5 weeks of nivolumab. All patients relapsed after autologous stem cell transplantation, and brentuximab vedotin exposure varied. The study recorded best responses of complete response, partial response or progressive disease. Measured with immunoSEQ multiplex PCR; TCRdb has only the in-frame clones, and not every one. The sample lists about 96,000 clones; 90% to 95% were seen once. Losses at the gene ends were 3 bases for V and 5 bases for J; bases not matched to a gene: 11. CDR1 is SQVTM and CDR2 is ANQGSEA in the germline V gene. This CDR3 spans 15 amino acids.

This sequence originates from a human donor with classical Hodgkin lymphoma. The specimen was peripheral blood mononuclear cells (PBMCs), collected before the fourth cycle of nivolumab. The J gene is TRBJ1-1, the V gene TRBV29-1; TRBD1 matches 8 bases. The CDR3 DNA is TGCAGCGTTGATGTTGATGGACAGGGAAGAACTGAAGCTTTCTTT. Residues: CSVDVDGQGRTEAFF.